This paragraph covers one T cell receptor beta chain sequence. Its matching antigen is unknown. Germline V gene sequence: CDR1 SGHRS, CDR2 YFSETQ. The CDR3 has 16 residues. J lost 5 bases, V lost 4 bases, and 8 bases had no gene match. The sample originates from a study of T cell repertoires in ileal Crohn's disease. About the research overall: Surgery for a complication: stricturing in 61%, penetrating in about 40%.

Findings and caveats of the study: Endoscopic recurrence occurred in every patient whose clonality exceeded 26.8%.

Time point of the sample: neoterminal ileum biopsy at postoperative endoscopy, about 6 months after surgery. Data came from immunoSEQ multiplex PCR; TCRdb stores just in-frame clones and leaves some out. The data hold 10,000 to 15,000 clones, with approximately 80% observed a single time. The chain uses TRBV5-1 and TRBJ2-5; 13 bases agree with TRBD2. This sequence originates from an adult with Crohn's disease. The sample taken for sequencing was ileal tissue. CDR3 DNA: TGCGCCAGCAGCCTCGGGACTAGCGGGAAGGGGGAGACCCAGTACTTC. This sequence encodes CASSLGTSGKGETQYF.